This T cell receptor (beta chain) derives from a study of PD-1 blockade in classical Hodgkin lymphoma. Study-wide results and limits: It was CD4+ TCR diversity, not CD8+, that rose significantly by C4D1. No one has yet defined what causes the repertoire differences, which may be disease activity or prior therapy. Complete responders' diversity at baseline resembled that of newly diagnosed patients. Compared with healthy donors, newly diagnosed patients reportedly showed lower baseline TCR diversity.

Specified time point: cycle 4 day 1 (C4D1), after more than five weeks of nivolumab. All patients relapsed after autologous stem cell transplantation, and brentuximab vedotin exposure varied. To note about this clone: Its matching antigen is unknown.

The repertoire was sequenced with immunoSEQ multiplex PCR; TCRdb's copy has only in-frame clones and lacks some. The repertoire consists of about 18,000 clones, with about four fifths occurring once and the leading ten covering about 13%. This CDR3 is 16 amino acids long. Sequenced material: peripheral blood mononuclear cells (PBMCs), taken before the fourth cycle of nivolumab. The genes are TRBV21-1 and TRBJ2-3; the table assigns TRBD1, which was not confirmed against the DNA. TRBV21-1 is reported as a pseudogene. The clonotype comes from a human donor with classical Hodgkin lymphoma. CDR3 sequence reads: CASSKKGQRSTDTQYF. CDR3 coding DNA: TGTGCCAGCAGCAAAAAGGGGCAGAGAAGCACAGATACGCAGTATTTT.